These 20 T cell receptor beta chains share one sample of origin, sequenced in a study of cytomegalovirus exposure and HLA in healthy donors. 13 Jbeta primers and 60 Vbeta primers were used for the PCR. Profiled with immunoSEQ multiplex PCR; TCRdb holds only in-frame clones, not every one. In the table there are about 92,000 clones, roughly 71% of which are singletons. Sequenced sample: PBMCs. Source of these receptors: a woman younger than 30 in good health and CMV-seropositive.

The rearrangement links TRBV7-9 to TRBJ2-1, with D perhaps matching TRBD2 (6 bases). This CDR3 is 15 amino acids long. Trimming cost V 1 base and J 5 bases, with 12 bases left between them. Germline lookup yields CDR1 SEHNR and CDR2 FQNEAQ (reference sequence). CDR3 nucleotide sequence: TGTGCCAGCAGCTTAGGACGGGAGCAGGACAATGAGCAGTTCTTC. Residues: CASSLGREQDNEQFF.

This chain uses TRBV27 with TRBJ1-3; D is possibly TRBD1 (5 bases). CDR1 MNHEY and CDR2 SMNVEV come from the germline V gene (reference sequence). The CDR3 length is 14 residues. The V end lost 4 bases, the J end lost 4 bases, and 11 bases lay between the germline ends. CDR3 bases: TGTGCCAGCAGTTCTCGTTCAGGGGGAAACACCATATATTTT. Protein: CASSSRSGGNTIYF.

The chain joins TRBV2 to TRBJ2-4; D is unclear. CDR3 size: 12 residues. CDR1 is SNHLY and CDR2 is FYNNEI in the germline V gene. V was clipped by 6 bases and J by 8 bases, with 11 bases between them. CDR3 in DNA: TGTGCCAGCAGGGTGAGACTGGACATTCAGTACTTC. Protein: CASRVRLDIQYF.

This chain uses TRBV7-2 with TRBJ2-3; 13 positions match TRBD2. The CDR3 has 16 residues. J lost 2 bases, V lost 3 bases, and 2 bases had no gene match. Per the germline V gene, CDR1 is SGHTA and CDR2 is FQGNSA. The CDR3 protein is CASSLGTSGVTDTQYF. CDR3 nucleotide sequence: TGTGCCAGCAGCTTGGGGACTAGCGGGGTCACAGATACGCAGTATTTT.

The rearrangement links TRBV7-2 to TRBJ2-6; TRBD2 is a possible D gene (7 bases). CDR3 length: 15 amino acids. V was clipped by 7 bases and J by 2 bases, with 12 bases between them. The germline V gene encodes CDR1 SGHTA and CDR2 FQGNSA. CDR3 sequence reads: CASTGAGAGANVLTF. CDR3 DNA: TGTGCCAGCACGGGGGCGGGGGCTGGGGCCAACGTCCTGACTTTC. The variable domain in full, with the rest retrieved from reference TRBV7-2 and TRBJ2-6, is GAGVSQSPSNKVTEKGKDVELRCDPISGHTALYWYRQSLGQGLEFLIYFQGNSAPDKSGLPSDRFSAERTGGSVSTLTIQRTQQEDSAVYLCASTGAGAGANVLTFGAGSRLTVL.

This clone was counted a single time. The chain employs TRBV9 and TRBJ1-2, with a tentative D call TRBD1 (5 bases). Germline lookup yields CDR1 SGDLS and CDR2 YYNGEE. This CDR3 is built from 11 residues. Trimming stripped 7 bases from V and 5 bases from J, with 9 bases between. The CDR3 protein is CASSQGYGYTF. For the CDR3, the DNA is TGTGCCAGCTCTCAGGGTTATGGCTACACCTTC.

CDR3 amino acids: CASSVMSGGSLQETQYF. Here the CDR3 DNA reads TGTGCCAGCAGTGTAATGAGCGGGGGGTCACTGCAAGAGACCCAGTACTTC. V usage is TRBV2 and J usage is TRBJ2-5; 9 bases are a match to TRBD2. The J segment lost 2 bases and the V segment lost 4 bases, leaving 11 bases of the junction unmatched. Germline assignment: CDR1 SNHLY and CDR2 FYNNEI. The CDR3 spans 17 residues.

This chain links TRBV5-1 with TRBJ2-3; unclear D gene. Germline CDR1 reads SGHRS; CDR2 reads YFSETQ. V was trimmed by 0 bases and J by 0 bases, leaving 8 bases between them. The CDR3 runs to 15 residues. The CDR3, as DNA: TGCGCCAGCAGCTTGGACAACCCTAGCACAGATACGCAGTATTTT. Encoded protein: CASSLDNPSTDTQYF. Full variable domain (missing parts from reference TRBV5-1 and TRBJ2-3): KAGVTQTPRYLIKTRGQQVTLSCSPISGHRSVSWYQQTPGQGLQFLFEYFSETQRNKGNFPGRFSGRQFSNSRSEMNVSTLELGDSALYLCASSLDNPSTDTQYFGPGTRLTVL.

This chain joins TRBV20-1 and TRBJ2-1; D unclear. CDR3 length: 11 amino acids. The germline V and J ends were trimmed by 5 bases and 4 bases, with 6 bases remaining between them. Germline lookup yields CDR1 DFQATT and CDR2 SNEGSKA (reference sequence). The CDR3 loop reads CSAGRYNEQFF. CDR3 coding DNA: TGCAGTGCTGGGCGATACAATGAGCAGTTCTTC.

The V gene is TRBV27, the J gene TRBJ2-7; weak D call: TRBD1 (5 bases). The ends were cut back, 3 bases at V and 2 bases at J, with 14 bases in the middle. This CDR3 region has 15 residues. Germline lookup yields CDR1 MNHEY and CDR2 SMNVEV (reference sequence). The DNA for the CDR3 is TGTGCCAGCAGTTTGCTACAGGCTAACCCCTACGAGCAGTACTTC. Amino acid sequence: CASSLLQANPYEQYF.

The chain couples TRBV7-2 to TRBJ1-5; 7 bases are a match to TRBD1. CDR3 length: 13 residues. Germline lookup yields CDR1 SGHTA and CDR2 FQGNSA. V was pared by 3 bases and J by 4 bases, with 0 bases of the junction left unmatched. Here the CDR3 DNA reads TGTGCCAGCAGCTTCAGGGGGAATCAGCCCCAGCATTTT. Its translation is CASSFRGNQPQHF.

This chain links TRBV28 with TRBJ2-7; D is perhaps TRBD1 (6 bases). The germline gives CDR1 MDHEN, CDR2 SYDVKM. V dropped 11 bases and J dropped 2 bases, with 13 bases sitting between them. This CDR3 spans 12 amino acids. The DNA of the CDR3 is TGTGCCGCCAGCAGACAGGCCTACGAGCAGTACTTC. It translates to CAASRQAYEQYF. Filled out from reference TRBV28 and TRBJ2-7, the complete variable domain reads DVKVTQSSRYLVKRTGEKVFLECVQDMDHENMFWYRQDPGLGLRLIYFSYDVKMKEKGDIPEGYSVSREKKERFSLILESASTNQTSMYLCAASRQAYEQYFGPGTRLTVT.

This clone was observed a single time. The rearrangement joins TRBV19 to TRBJ1-2, with TRBD1 identical over 8 bases. With 7 bases clipped from V and 5 bases from J, the junction kept 6 bases outside the gene matches. Germline values: CDR1 LNHDA, CDR2 SQIVND (reference sequence). The CDR3 covers 13 residues. The CDR3 DNA is TGTGCCAGTACTAAGACAGGGGAATATGGCTACACCTTC. Its protein product is CASTKTGEYGYTF. Together with reference TRBV19 and TRBJ1-2, the CDR3 gives the full variable domain: DGGITQSPKYLFRKEGQNVTLSCEQNLNHDAMYWYRQDPGQGLRLIYYSQIVNDFQKGDIAEGYSVSREKKESFPLTVTSAQKNPTAFYLCASTKTGEYGYTFGSGTRLTVV.

The chain employs TRBV5-4 and TRBJ1-4; 8 bases match TRBD1. CDR1 is SGHNT, CDR2 YYREEE, per germline (reference sequence). The ends lost 4 bases at V and 5 bases at J; junction bases unmatched: 4. The CDR3 is 14 residues long. CDR3: CASSQQGENEKLFF. The CDR3 nucleotides read TGTGCCAGCAGCCAACAGGGGGAGAATGAAAAACTGTTTTTT. Complete variable domain (other parts from reference TRBV5-4 and TRBJ1-4): ETGVTQSPTHLIKTRGQQVTLRCSSQSGHNTVSWYQQALGQGPQFIFQYYREEENGRGNFPPRFSGLQFPNYSSELNVNALELDDSALYLCASSQQGENEKLFFGSGTQLSVL.

Points on this clone: The conserved phenylalanine or tryptophan normally closing the CDR3 is absent here, so this likely arose from a read error. The chain is built from TRBV5-1 and TRBJ1-1; D perhaps matches TRBD1 (5 bases). V dropped 4 bases and J dropped 11 bases, with 21 bases sitting between them. The CDR3 has 14 residues. Germline values: CDR1 SGHRS, CDR2 YFSETQ. The CDR3 DNA sequence: TGCGCCAGCAGCCCTTGGACGCGCCCACGGGGGGCTTTCCTT. It translates to CASSPWTRPRGAFL.

The chain combines TRBV9 with TRBJ2-7, with D maybe TRBD2 (6 bases). Trimming took 1 base from V and 0 from J, leaving 11 bases between them. In germline, CDR1 is SGDLS, CDR2 YYNGEE. This CDR3 is 15 amino acids long. Written as DNA, the CDR3 is TGTGCCAGCAGCGTAAGCCCTAGCGCCTCCTACGAGCAGTACTTC. Encoded protein: CASSVSPSASYEQYF. Full variable domain (outside the CDR3, taken from reference TRBV9 and TRBJ2-7): DSGVTQTPKHLITATGQRVTLRCSPRSGDLSVYWYQQSLDQGLQFLIQYYNGEERAKGNILERFSAQQFPDLHSELNLSSLELGDSALYFCASSVSPSASYEQYFGPGTRLTVT.

The rearrangement joins TRBV4-3 to TRBJ2-2; 12 nucleotides line up with TRBD2. This CDR3 comprises 16 residues. Germline lookup yields CDR1 LGHNA and CDR2 YSLEER. The trim removed 4 bases at V and 4 bases at J, leaving 4 bases unmatched. The CDR3 nucleotides are TGCGCCAGCAGCCGCCTAGCGGGAGGGCGCACCGGGGAGCTGTTTTTT. As protein: CASSRLAGGRTGELFF.

The V and J genes are TRBV2 and TRBJ2-2; perhaps TRBD2 as D (6 bases). V dropped 3 bases and J dropped 2 bases, with 16 bases sitting between them. This CDR3 contains 17 residues. The germline CDR1 and CDR2 sequences are SNHLY and FYNNEI. The CDR3 bases are TGTGCCAGCAGTGAGTGGTCGGCGGGGCCTAACACCGGGGAGCTGTTTTTT. Its protein is CASSEWSAGPNTGELFF. Using reference TRBV2 and TRBJ2-2 for the parts outside the CDR3, the full variable domain is EPEVTQTPSHQVTQMGQEVILRCVPISNHLYFYWYRQILGQKVEFLVSFYNNEISEKSEIFDDQFSVERPDGSNFTLKIRSTKLEDSAMYFCASSEWSAGPNTGELFFGEGSRLTVL.

V is TRBV6-6 and J is TRBJ2-3; 11 bases agree with TRBD1. Germline V lookup: CDR1 MNHNY, CDR2 SVGAGI (reference sequence). The V and J ends lost 0 bases and 4 bases, in that order; junction bases with no gene match: 3. The CDR3 spans 16 residues. CDR3 residues: CASSYSVGQGADTQYF. CDR3 nucleotides: TGTGCCAGCAGTTACTCGGTGGGACAGGGGGCAGATACGCAGTATTTT.

This clone was found once. CDR3 DNA: TGTGCCAGCAGTTTATCGTCCGGCAATGAGCAGTTCTTC. It encodes CASSLSSGNEQFF. The V and J genes are TRBV27 and TRBJ2-1; D unresolved. The CDR3 length is 13 residues. The V end was cut by 0 bases, the J end by 6 bases, with 6 bases between. The germline V gene has CDR1 MNHEY and CDR2 SMNVEV (reference sequence).